The T cell receptor beta chain under discussion was sequenced for a study of control samples from healthy donors and cancer patients. Sequencing used immunoSEQ multiplex PCR; TCRdb keeps in-frame clones, though not all of them. The sample consists of tens of thousands of clones, around 82% of them appearing once. From germline, CDR1 is LNHDA and CDR2 SQIVND (reference sequence). Trimming removed 3 bases at V and 7 bases at J, with 10 bases between. This CDR3 region has 14 residues. The sequencing input was PBMCs. The V call is TRBV19, the J call TRBJ1-6; D gene ambiguous. The sequence was collected from a woman aged 60-75 years with lung cancer. The CDR3 loop is CASSMGQVNSPLHF. The DNA for the CDR3 is TGTGCCAGTAGTATGGGTCAGGTCAATTCACCCCTCCACTTT. Combining the CDR3 with reference TRBV19 and TRBJ1-6 gives the whole variable domain DGGITQSPKYLFRKEGQNVTLSCEQNLNHDAMYWYRQDPGQGLRLIYYSQIVNDFQKGDIAEGYSVSREKKESFPLTVTSAQKNPTAFYLCASSMGQVNSPLHFGNGTRLTVT.